This T cell receptor beta chain stems from a study of brain T cells in children with intractable seizures. Study findings and constraints: Patients' HCMV serostatus was unknown; virus specificity rests on CDR3 similarity alone.

Note on this clone: Its antigen is still unknown.

Method: immunoSEQ multiplex PCR; TCRdb's copy keeps in-frame clones and lacks some. Here the sample spans some 62,000 clones, about 96% being singletons. Sequencing was limited to surgery cases with top T cell transcript signatures in brain tissue. The material was peripheral blood, obtained at surgery. The source of this sequence is a boy younger than two with focal cortical dysplasia and intractable seizures.

This chain's CDR3 is CATHVGTGSNQPQHF. In DNA form, the CDR3 reads TGTGCCACTCATGTGGGGACAGGGAGCAATCAGCCCCAGCATTTT. V gene TRBV10-3 combines with J gene TRBJ1-5; 9 bases line up with TRBD1. The junction had 8 bases not matched to a gene; V was cut back by 10 bases and J by 1 base. Germline loops: CDR1 ENHRY, CDR2 SYGVKD. This CDR3 comprises 15 residues.